The T cell receptor (beta chain) under discussion was sequenced for a study of blood T cell repertoires in COVID-19. Looked up from germline, CDR1 is MNHEY and CDR2 is SMNVEV (reference sequence). J gave up 5 bases and V 5 bases, and 8 bases lay outside the gene matches. The CDR3 sequence is 15 residues long. The data were produced by immunoSEQ multiplex PCR, yet TCRdb's version contains in-frame clones alone and is incomplete. The sample lists fewer than 350,000 clones, around 85% seen once, with under 3% in the top ten. Participant ages covered about 18 to 95 years across approximately 25 US areas. Two negative PCRs, clearance, or symptom resolution had been documented for recovered Cohort 3 donors.

The chain has TRBV27 and TRBJ1-2; 10 bases match TRBD1. The receptor was isolated from a woman aged 50 to 60 who had recovered from COVID-19. Sequences were obtained from PBMCs or T cells enriched from blood (not recorded which). The chain's CDR3 is CASSPRQGALYGYTF. CDR3 bases: TGTGCCAGCAGTCCTAGACAGGGGGCTCTTTATGGCTACACCTTC.